This record covers a single TCR beta chain. This sample is part of a study of blood T cell repertoires in COVID-19. The CDR3 is 13 amino acids. Germline CDR1 reads MNHEY; CDR2 reads SVGEGT. V dropped 2 bases and J dropped 4 bases, with 8 bases sitting between them. Produced via immunoSEQ multiplex PCR; TCRdb's table is partial and in-frame only. Among some 300,000 clones listed, 70% to 90% were seen once. Clinical histories supplied by participants themselves formed the basis of cohort assignment. The chain recombines TRBV6-2 or TRBV6-3 with TRBJ1-1; D call uncertain. The receptor was isolated from a woman in her thirties or forties who had recovered from COVID-19. Sequenced input: PBMCs or T cells enriched from blood (not recorded which). The CDR3 sequence: CASSYRGGTEAFF. DNA for the CDR3: TGTGCCAGCAGTTACCGGGGAGGCACTGAAGCTTTCTTT.